Listed below are T cell receptor beta chains from one sample, sequenced in a study of chemoradiotherapy in HPV16-positive cancers. Sequencing used immunoSEQ multiplex PCR; TCRdb keeps in-frame clones, though not all of them. There are roughly 2,000 clones in the sample; roughly nine tenths occur only once, and under 3.5% lies in the top ten. The sample here was tumor tissue, taken from a patient who underwent chemoradiotherapy. The receptor source for this set is a human donor with HPV-associated anogenital cancer. Each CDR3 is given with its conserved first and last residue. The D gene is left open where the match is weak. A row's size may be missing; if present it is once, few, many or a size class.

CDR3 DNA	CDR3 protein	clone size	J gene	D gene	V gene
TGTGCCAGCAGCCAAAGTTTGGGCACTGAAGCTTTCTTT	CASSQSLGTEAFF	.	TRBJ1-1	.	TRBV14
TGTGCCAGCAGCCTCCAGGGGGGCGTCCCTGGAAACACCATATATTTT	CASSLQGGVPGNTIYF	.	TRBJ1-3	TRBD1	TRBV9
TGCGCCAGCAGCCAAGATGACCCCCGCGGGGGCACAGATACGCAGTATTTT	CASSQDDPRGGTDTQYF	.	TRBJ2-3	.	TRBV4-1
TGTGCCAGCAGTTCTGAATCTGGAAACACCATATATTTT	CASSSESGNTIYF	.	TRBJ1-3	.	TRBV2
TGTGCCAGCAGCTTAGAGTCAGGGTCGGACACTGAAGCTTTCTTT	CASSLESGSDTEAFF	once	TRBJ1-1	.	TRBV7-2
TGTGCCAGCAGCCTTGGGGGGACGCGCCAAGAGACCCAGTACTTC	CASSLGGTRQETQYF	.	TRBJ2-5	.	TRBV11-3
TGTGCCTGGAGCCTGACAGGGGTCGGAAACACCATATATTTT	CAWSLTGVGNTIYF	.	TRBJ1-3	TRBD1	TRBV30
TGTGCCAGCAGCTCATTTCACGGGGGGGGCACAGATACGCAGTATTTT	CASSSFHGGGTDTQYF	.	TRBJ2-3	TRBD2	TRBV5-4
TGTGCCAGCAGCTCCTCGGACTGGGAACCCGAGCAGTTCTTC	CASSSSDWEPEQFF	.	TRBJ2-1	.	TRBV7-6
TGTGCCAGCAGTGAGCCAAGGGGATCCAGCACAGATACGCAGTATTTT	CASSEPRGSSTDTQYF	.	TRBJ2-3	.	TRBV6-1
TGTGCCTGGAGTGTCGGAAGATCTTATGGCTACACCTTC	CAWSVGRSYGYTF	.	TRBJ1-2	.	TRBV30
TGTGCCAGCAGCCTAACAAGGGGCGTCTTTAGCAATCAGCCCCAGCATTTT	CASSLTRGVFSNQPQHF	.	TRBJ1-5	.	TRBV5-6
TGTGCCAGCAGCTTAGTCAGGCGGGAGGAAAAACTGTTTTTT	CASSLVRREEKLFF	.	TRBJ1-4	.	TRBV7-9
TGTGCCAGCGAGGAAGAGGGAAGCAATCAGCCCCAGCATTTT	CASEEEGSNQPQHF	.	TRBJ1-5	.	TRBV2
TGTGCTAGTGGGGGACTAGCGGGGGGTCTAGGCGGGGAGCTGTTTTTT	CASGGLAGGLGGELFF	.	TRBJ2-2	TRBD2	TRBV12-5
TGTGCCAGCAGTTACTTGTCCCAAGAGACCCAGTACTTC	CASSYLSQETQYF	.	TRBJ2-5	.	TRBV6-5
TGTGCCAGCAGCGTTGAGCAGGGGCGCACAGATACGCAGTATTTT	CASSVEQGRTDTQYF	.	TRBJ2-3	.	TRBV9
TGTGCCAGCAGCTCGCCGGACAGGGGCTACGAGCAGTACTTC	CASSSPDRGYEQYF	.	TRBJ2-7	TRBD1	TRBV7-8
TGTGCCAGCAGAATCGACAGGCTTCAAAAGGAGTACTTC	CASRIDRLQKEYF	.	TRBJ2-7	.	TRBV5-4